The subject of this entry is one TCR beta chain. Its specific antigen is unknown. Qualities for individual bases were not recorded, and no much larger clone is one base off. Library method: the immunoSEQ multiplex PCR assay. TCRdb re-hosts the immuneACCESS table, in-frame sequences only. Its copies lack some clones; in the studies checked, an unresolved V gene accounts for under half of them, and the cause for the rest is not known. In this sample the table shows 150,000 or so clones, 93% of which occur a single time. The ten largest make up under 7% of the sample. This specimen comes from a study of control samples from healthy donors and cancer patients (TCRdb year 2020). The CDR3 runs 16 residues from the cysteine to the phenylalanine. Of the read, only the CDR3 DNA is kept; its 48 bases are in frame from base 1. The junction shows trimming of 0 bases on V and 0 bases on J, plus 10 bases between the germline ends. The germline V gene specifies SGHRS as CDR1 and YFSETQ as CDR2.

Sample: blood. This TCR was recovered from a man aged 18-30 years in good health. The chain is encoded by TRBV5-1 joined to TRBJ1-3, with no D gene named confidently. The encoded CDR3 is CASSLAGGHSGNTIYF. The base sequence is TGCGCCAGCAGCTTGGCCGGAGGGCACTCTGGAAACACCATATATTTT.